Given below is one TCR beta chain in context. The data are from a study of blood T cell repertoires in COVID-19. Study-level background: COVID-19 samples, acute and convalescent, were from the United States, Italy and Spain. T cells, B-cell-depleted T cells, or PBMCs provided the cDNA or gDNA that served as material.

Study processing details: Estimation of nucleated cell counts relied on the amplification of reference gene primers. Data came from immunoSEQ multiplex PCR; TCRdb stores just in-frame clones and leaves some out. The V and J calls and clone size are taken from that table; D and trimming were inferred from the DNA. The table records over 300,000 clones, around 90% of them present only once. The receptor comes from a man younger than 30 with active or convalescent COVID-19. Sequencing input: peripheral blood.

Here the CDR3 reads CASSSIHYNEQFF. DNA for the CDR3: TGTGCCAGCAGCTCGATACATTACAATGAGCAGTTCTTC. The genes are TRBV7-3 and TRBJ2-1; D remains unclear. This CDR3 contains 13 residues. Germline V gene lookup returns CDR1 SGHTA and CDR2 FQGTGA. V was trimmed by 4 bases and J by 4 bases, leaving 8 bases between them.